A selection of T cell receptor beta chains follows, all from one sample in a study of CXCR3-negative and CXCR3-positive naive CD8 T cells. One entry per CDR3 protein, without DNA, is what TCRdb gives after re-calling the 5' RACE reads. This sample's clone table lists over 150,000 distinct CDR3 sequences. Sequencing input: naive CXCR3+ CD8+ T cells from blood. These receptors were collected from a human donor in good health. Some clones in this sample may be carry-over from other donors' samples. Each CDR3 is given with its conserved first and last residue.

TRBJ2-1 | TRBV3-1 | CASSQDPGTLYNEQFF
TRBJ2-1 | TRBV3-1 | CASSLYSPTVTSSYNEQFF
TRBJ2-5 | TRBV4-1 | CASSQPKETQYF
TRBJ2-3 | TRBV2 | CASPRLAGGSDTQYF
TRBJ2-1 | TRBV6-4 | CASSDLPGSPYNEQFF
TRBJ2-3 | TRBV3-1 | CASSFTSGRRDTDTQYF
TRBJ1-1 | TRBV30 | CAWSLVGVTEAFF
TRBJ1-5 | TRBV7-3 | CASSGTDDSNQPQHF
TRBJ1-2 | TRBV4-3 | CASSQDRRGSFTYGYTF
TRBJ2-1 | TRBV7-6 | CASSPLGDRYNWQFF
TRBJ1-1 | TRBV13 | CASSLGLRLTEAFF
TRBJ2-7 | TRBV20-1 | CSARDSQGRFSYEQYF
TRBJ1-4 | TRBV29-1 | CSVVLGNEKLFF
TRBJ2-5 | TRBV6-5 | CASSQGQGWKTQYF
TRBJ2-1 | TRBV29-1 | CSASGGNYNEQFF
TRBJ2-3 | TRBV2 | CASSDGETSTDTQYF
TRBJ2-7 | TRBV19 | CASSPGALYYEQYF
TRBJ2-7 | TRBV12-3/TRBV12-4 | CASSLAANEQYF
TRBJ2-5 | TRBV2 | CAVTLRGLQETQYF
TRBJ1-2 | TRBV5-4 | CASSLTRGGTNYGYTF
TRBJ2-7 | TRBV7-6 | CASSLGPDAYEQYF
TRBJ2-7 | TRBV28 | CASSSPFRDGSSYEQYF
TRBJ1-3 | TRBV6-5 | CASSYSTGSGNTIYF
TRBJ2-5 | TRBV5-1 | CASSTSPGDKETQYF
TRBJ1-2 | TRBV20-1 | CSARASAANYGYTF
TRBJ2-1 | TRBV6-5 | CASSLTSGGSYNEQFF
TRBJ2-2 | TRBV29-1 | CSVVGGDTGELFF
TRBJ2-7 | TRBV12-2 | CASRLGDGDEQYF
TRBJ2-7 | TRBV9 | CASSPFGAGEQYF
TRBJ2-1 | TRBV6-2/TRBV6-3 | CASSYSFDGNNEQFF
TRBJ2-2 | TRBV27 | CASSYGGAGTGELFF
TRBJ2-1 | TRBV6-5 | CASQVAGANEQFF
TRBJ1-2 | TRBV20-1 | CSAAGPGEWGYTF
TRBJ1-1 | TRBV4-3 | CASSQDRPGMNTEAFF
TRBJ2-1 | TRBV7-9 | CASSSGLAGGGDEQFF
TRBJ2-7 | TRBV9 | CASSGDGQEQYF
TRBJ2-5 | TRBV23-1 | CASSPYSGQGASETQYF
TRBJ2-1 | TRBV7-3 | CASSLSGDPFYNEQFF
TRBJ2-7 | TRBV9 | CASSPRTGGDEQYF
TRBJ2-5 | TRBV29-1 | CSVISQETQYF
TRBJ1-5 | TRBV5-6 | CASSPHDTDSNQPQHF
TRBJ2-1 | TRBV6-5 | CASSYRQAEFF
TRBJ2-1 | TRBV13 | CASSSDRGQLF